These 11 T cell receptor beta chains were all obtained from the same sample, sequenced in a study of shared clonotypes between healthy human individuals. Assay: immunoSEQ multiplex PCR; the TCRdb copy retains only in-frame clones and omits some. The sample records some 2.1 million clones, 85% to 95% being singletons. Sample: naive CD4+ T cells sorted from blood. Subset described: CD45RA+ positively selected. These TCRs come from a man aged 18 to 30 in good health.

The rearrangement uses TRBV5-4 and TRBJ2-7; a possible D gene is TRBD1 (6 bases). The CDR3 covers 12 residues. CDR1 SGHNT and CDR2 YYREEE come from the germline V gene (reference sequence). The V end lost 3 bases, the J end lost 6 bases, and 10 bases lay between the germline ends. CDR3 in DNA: TGTGCCAGCAGCTCGACAGGCTCCGAGCAGTACTTC. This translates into CASSSTGSEQYF.

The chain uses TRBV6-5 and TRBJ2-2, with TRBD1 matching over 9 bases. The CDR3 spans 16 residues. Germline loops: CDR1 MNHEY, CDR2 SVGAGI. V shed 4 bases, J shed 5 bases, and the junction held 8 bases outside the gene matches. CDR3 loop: CASSWNRGRRTGELFF. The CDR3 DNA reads TGTGCCAGCAGTTGGAACAGGGGGCGCCGGACCGGGGAGCTGTTTTTT.

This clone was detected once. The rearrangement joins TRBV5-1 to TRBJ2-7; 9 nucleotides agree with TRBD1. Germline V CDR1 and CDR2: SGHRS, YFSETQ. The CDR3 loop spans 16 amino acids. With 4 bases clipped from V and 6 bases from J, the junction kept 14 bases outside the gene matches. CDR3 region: CASSGGTGNSEGEQYF. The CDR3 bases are TGCGCCAGCAGCGGAGGGACAGGGAATTCGGAAGGCGAGCAGTACTTC.

Written as DNA, the CDR3 is TGTGCCAGTAGTACCCAGGGGGCGCCCACAGATACGCAGTATTTT. Residues: CASSTQGAPTDTQYF. This chain links TRBV19 with TRBJ2-3; 8 bases map to TRBD1. Germline assignment: CDR1 LNHDA and CDR2 SQIVND (reference sequence). V was clipped by 4 bases and J by 2 bases; unmatched bases: 5. The CDR3 length is 15 residues. The whole variable domain, filled in from reference TRBV19 and TRBJ2-3, reads DGGITQSPKYLFRKEGQNVTLSCEQNLNHDAMYWYRQDPGQGLRLIYYSQIVNDFQKGDIAEGYSVSREKKESFPLTVTSAQKNPTAFYLCASSTQGAPTDTQYFGPGTRLTVL.

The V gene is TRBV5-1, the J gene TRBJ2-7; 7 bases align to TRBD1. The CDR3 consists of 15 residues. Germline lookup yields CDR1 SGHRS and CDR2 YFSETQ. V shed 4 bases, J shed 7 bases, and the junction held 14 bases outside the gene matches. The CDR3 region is CASSRIGQDLREQYF. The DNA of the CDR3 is TGCGCCAGCAGCCGAATCGGACAGGATCTACGAGAGCAGTACTTC.

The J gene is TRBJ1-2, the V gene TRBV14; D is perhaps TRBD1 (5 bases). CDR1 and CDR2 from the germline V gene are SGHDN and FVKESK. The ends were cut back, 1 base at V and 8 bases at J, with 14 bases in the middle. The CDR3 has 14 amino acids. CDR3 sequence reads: CASSQGFGAGGYTF. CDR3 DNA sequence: TGTGCCAGCAGCCAAGGGTTCGGGGCTGGGGGCTACACCTTC.

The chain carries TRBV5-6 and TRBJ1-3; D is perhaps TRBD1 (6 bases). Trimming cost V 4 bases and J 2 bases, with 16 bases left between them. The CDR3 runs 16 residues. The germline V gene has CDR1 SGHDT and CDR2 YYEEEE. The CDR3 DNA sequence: TGTGCCAGCAGCCCCCAGAACAGGGTGACTGGAAACACCATATATTTT. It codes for CASSPQNRVTGNTIYF.

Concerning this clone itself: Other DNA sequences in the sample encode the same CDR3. DNA of the CDR3: TGTGCCAGCAGTTTACCCGGGCCCTACGAGCAGTACTTC. Amino acid sequence: CASSLPGPYEQYF. The V gene is TRBV28, the J gene TRBJ2-7; the D is unclear. The CDR3 runs 13 residues. Germline V gene sequence: CDR1 MDHEN, CDR2 SYDVKM. Trimming shortened V by 2 bases and J by 2 bases, and 7 bases separated the two germline ends.

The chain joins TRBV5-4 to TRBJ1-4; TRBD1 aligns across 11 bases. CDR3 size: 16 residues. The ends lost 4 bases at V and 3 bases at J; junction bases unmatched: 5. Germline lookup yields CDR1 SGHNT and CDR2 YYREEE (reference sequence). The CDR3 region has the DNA TGTGCCAGCAGCCCGGGACAGGGGGTCGCTAATGAAAAACTGTTTTTT. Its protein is CASSPGQGVANEKLFF. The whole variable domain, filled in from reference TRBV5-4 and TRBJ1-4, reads ETGVTQSPTHLIKTRGQQVTLRCSSQSGHNTVSWYQQALGQGPQFIFQYYREEENGRGNFPPRFSGLQFPNYSSELNVNALELDDSALYLCASSPGQGVANEKLFFGSGTQLSVL.

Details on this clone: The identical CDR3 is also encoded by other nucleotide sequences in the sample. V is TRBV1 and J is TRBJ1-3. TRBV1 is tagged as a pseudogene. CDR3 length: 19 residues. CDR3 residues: CTSSQDQLAVTTSGNTIYF. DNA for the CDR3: TGCACCAGCAGCCAAGATCAATTAGCCGTGACAACCTCTGGAAACACCATATATTTT.

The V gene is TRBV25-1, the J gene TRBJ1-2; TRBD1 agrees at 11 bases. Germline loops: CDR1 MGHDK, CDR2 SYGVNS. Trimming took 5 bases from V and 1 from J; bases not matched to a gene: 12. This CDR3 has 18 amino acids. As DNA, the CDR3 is TGTGCCAGCAGTATTACTCCCGGGACAGGGGGTCTTAACTATGGCTACACCTTC. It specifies CASSITPGTGGLNYGYTF.